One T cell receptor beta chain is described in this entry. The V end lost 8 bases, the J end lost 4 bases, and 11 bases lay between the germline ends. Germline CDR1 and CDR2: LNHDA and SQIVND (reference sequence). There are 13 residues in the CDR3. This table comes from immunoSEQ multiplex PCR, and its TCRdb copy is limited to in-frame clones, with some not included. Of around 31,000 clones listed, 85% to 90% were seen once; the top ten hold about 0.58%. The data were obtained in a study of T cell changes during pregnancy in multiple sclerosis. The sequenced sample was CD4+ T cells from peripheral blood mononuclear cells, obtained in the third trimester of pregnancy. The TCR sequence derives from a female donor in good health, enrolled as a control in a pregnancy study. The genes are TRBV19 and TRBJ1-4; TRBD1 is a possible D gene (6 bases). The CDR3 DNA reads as TGTGCCAGTTCTGACAGGTTTAATGAAAAACTGTTTTTT. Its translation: CASSDRFNEKLFF.